This T cell receptor (beta chain) derives from a study of shared clonotypes between healthy human individuals. Whole-study findings and limits: In general, naive subsets displayed greater estimated richness than memory subsets did. Clonotypes not shared had lower generation probabilities than those common to all four donors.

Germline assignment: CDR1 MNHEY and CDR2 SMNVEV (reference sequence). V lost 6 bases and J lost 3, with 13 bases in between. The CDR3 is made up of 14 amino acids. This clone has at least ten counts. Its cognate antigen is unknown. Assay: immunoSEQ multiplex PCR; the TCRdb copy retains only in-frame clones and omits some. The sample contains over 850,000 clones, approximately 78% of which appear only once. Material: memory CD4+ T cells from PBMCs. Subset of the sample: CD45RA-negative fraction. This chain connects TRBV27 to TRBJ2-3; D might be TRBD2 (5 bases). The clonotype originates from a young man in good health. Some clones in this sample may be carry-over from other donors' samples. The CDR3 protein is CASRGPGGTDTQYF. The CDR3 DNA is TGTGCCAGCAGGGGCCCCGGCGGGACAGATACGCAGTATTTT.